This is a list of T cell receptor beta chains from one sample in a study of beta chain features in type 1 diabetes. Clones were sequenced by immunoSEQ multiplex PCR, and TCRdb holds only the in-frame ones, with some missing. Here the sample spans more than 250,000 clones, around 24% being singletons. Specimen: naive CD4+ T cells from blood. The receptors come from a woman aged 30 to 39 with type 1 diabetes. Each CDR3 is given with its conserved first and last residue. A D gene is named only where the DNA matches it firmly. A row's size may be missing; if present it is once, few, many or a size class.

CDR3 DNA | CDR3 protein | clone size | D gene | J gene | V gene
TGTGCCAGCAGCTTGGTCGGGACTAGCGGGAGCGAGCAGTACTTC | CASSLVGTSGSEQYF | few | TRBD2 | TRBJ2-7 | TRBV5-4
TGTGCCAGCAGTTTAGGCGGGGACTTCTACAATGAGCAGTTCTTC | CASSLGGDFYNEQFF | - | - | TRBJ2-1 | TRBV28
TGTGCCAGCAGCCAAGCCGGGAGGGAGGGGGAGACCCAGTACTTC | CASSQAGREGETQYF | few | TRBD2 | TRBJ2-5 | TRBV4-2
TGTGCCTGGAACGGCGGAACTAATGAAAAACTGTTTTTT | CAWNGGTNEKLFF | - | - | TRBJ1-4 | TRBV30
TGTGCCAGCAGTCGACAGGAAGCTTTCTTT | CASSRQEAFF | - | - | TRBJ1-1 | TRBV2
TGTGCCAGCAGCCTGCGGGACAGGGTCTACTATGGCTACACCTTC | CASSLRDRVYYGYTF | few | TRBD1 | TRBJ1-2 | TRBV14
TGTGCCAGCAAGGGACAGGGTGGAGAAAAACTGTTTTTT | CASKGQGGEKLFF | few | TRBD1 | TRBJ1-4 | TRBV27
TGCAGCGTCGAACCTTCGACAGCAGATACGCAGTATTTT | CSVEPSTADTQYF | - | - | TRBJ2-3 | TRBV29-1
TGTGCCAGCAGTTCGGGACTAGCGGGCACCGGGGAGCTGTTTTTT | CASSSGLAGTGELFF | few | TRBD2 | TRBJ2-2 | TRBV5-4
TGTGCCAGCGGAGACGCAGGGACAGTAAACATTCAGTACTTC | CASGDAGTVNIQYF | few | TRBD1 | TRBJ2-4 | TRBV28
TGCGCCAGCAGCTTGGCTAGCAACAATGAGCAGTTCTTC | CASSLASNNEQFF | few | - | TRBJ2-1 | TRBV5-1
TGTGCCTGGAGGGGGAAGGGAGGCCAAAACACTGAAGCTTTCTTT | CAWRGKGGQNTEAFF | - | - | TRBJ1-1 | TRBV30
TGTGCCAGCAGTCTTGACACCTATGGCTACACCTTC | CASSLDTYGYTF | - | - | TRBJ1-2 | TRBV28
TGCGCCAGCAGCTTGGCCGGCAGGGGTGACGAGCAGTACTTC | CASSLAGRGDEQYF | few | - | TRBJ2-7 | TRBV5-1
TGTGCCATCAGTGAAGCTCGGACTAGCGGTCGCAAAAACATTCAGTACTTC | CAISEARTSGRKNIQYF | - | TRBD2 | TRBJ2-4 | TRBV10-3
TGTGCCAGCAGCTTTCGACTAGCGGAAGAGACCCAGTACTTC | CASSFRLAEETQYF | few | TRBD2 | TRBJ2-5 | TRBV11-2
TGTGCCTGGAGCCGTCCCAGCGACTTCTCGGAGACCCAGTACTTC | CAWSRPSDFSETQYF | - | - | TRBJ2-5 | TRBV30
TGTGCCAGCAGTCAGTACTCCTACGAGCAGTACTTC | CASSQYSYEQYF | - | - | TRBJ2-7 | TRBV28
TGTGCCTGGAGTGTAGGGCTGGGACAGGGATACTTC | CAWSVGLGQGYF | - | TRBD1 | TRBJ2-7 | TRBV30
TGCACCAGCAGCCAAAACGTCACAGGGGGCTTTATGGATGAGCAGTTCTTC | CTSSQNVTGGFMDEQFF | - | - | TRBJ2-1 | TRBV1